A single sample gave rise to the 26 T cell receptor beta chains below, sequenced in a study of blood T cell repertoires in COVID-19 (dated by TCRdb to the early 2020s). Library preparation employed the immunoSEQ multiplex PCR assay. TCRdb re-hosts the immuneACCESS table, in-frame sequences only. Its copies lack some clones; in the studies checked, an unresolved V gene accounts for under half of them, and the cause for the rest is not known. This sample gives 200,000 to 250,000 clones in total; around four fifths of them show up just once. The biggest ten clones account for about 9% of the sample. Input material: PBMCs or T cells enriched from blood (not recorded which). Receptors originate from a man aged 40-49 years who had recovered from COVID-19.

This chain links TRBV27 with TRBJ1-1, with D unresolved. Germline CDR1 and CDR2: MNHEY and SMNVEV (reference sequence). The V end was cut by 10 bases, the J end by 2 bases, with 23 bases between. The CDR3 is 16 amino acids. This CDR3 is CANLPGGFAENTEAFF. The DNA of the CDR3 is TGTGCCAACCTCCCCGGAGGCTTTGCCGAAAACACTGAAGCTTTCTTT.

This clone was counted a single time. The V gene is TRBV19, the J gene TRBJ2-2; TRBD2 matches at 7 bases. J lost 2 bases, V lost 5 bases, and 5 bases had no gene match. The CDR3 spans 15 residues. Germline loops: CDR1 LNHDA, CDR2 SQIVND (reference sequence). CDR3 coding DNA: TGTGCCAGTAGTCCTCCGGGACTAAACACCGGGGAGCTGTTTTTT. Translation gives CASSPPGLNTGELFF. The full variable domain, its missing parts supplied by reference TRBV19 and TRBJ2-2, is DGGITQSPKYLFRKEGQNVTLSCEQNLNHDAMYWYRQDPGQGLRLIYYSQIVNDFQKGDIAEGYSVSREKKESFPLTVTSAQKNPTAFYLCASSPPGLNTGELFFGEGSRLTVL.

The chain carries TRBV2 and TRBJ1-5; D unresolved. The germline CDR1 and CDR2 sequences are SNHLY and FYNNEI. The CDR3 extends over 13 amino acids. V gave up 3 bases and J gave up 5 bases, with 8 bases separating them. The CDR3 spells CASSDVLYQPQHF. The DNA of the CDR3 is TGTGCCAGCAGTGACGTCTTATATCAGCCCCAGCATTTT.

The chain has TRBV12-3 or TRBV12-4 and TRBJ2-5; D gene ambiguous. The germline V and J ends were trimmed by 6 bases and 6 bases, with 14 bases remaining between them. This CDR3 comprises 13 residues. In DNA, the CDR3 is TGTGCCAGCAGCCCAGGTGGAAAGCAGACCCAGTACTTC. It specifies CASSPGGKQTQYF.

The chain's CDR3 is CASGLADIYTQYF. CDR3 sequence (DNA): TGTGCTAGTGGTTTGGCGGACATATATACGCAGTATTTT. The chain recombines TRBV12-5 with TRBJ2-3; D might be TRBD1 (5 bases). Germline V CDR1 and CDR2: LGHNT, FRNRAP. The CDR3 extends over 13 amino acids. The V end was cut by 1 base, the J end by 7 bases, with 9 bases between. Combining the CDR3 with reference TRBV12-5 and TRBJ2-3 gives the whole variable domain DARVTQTPRHKVTEMGQEVTMRCQPILGHNTVFWYRQTMMQGLELLAYFRNRAPLDDSGMPKDRFSAEMPDATLATLKIQPSEPRDSAVYFCASGLADIYTQYFGPGTRLTVL.

The V call is TRBV19, the J call TRBJ2-7; D call uncertain. The V and J ends lost 3 bases and 2 bases respectively, with 8 bases between them. Germline CDR1 is LNHDA and CDR2 is SQIVND (reference sequence). This CDR3 is built from 13 residues. The CDR3 is CASSIGRTYEQYF. In DNA, the CDR3 is TGTGCCAGTAGTATTGGCAGAACCTACGAGCAGTACTTC.

The V gene is TRBV29-1, the J gene TRBJ1-6; D not resolved. The CDR3 extends over 14 amino acids. Germline V gene data show CDR1 as SQVTM and CDR2 as ANQGSEA. Trimming took 7 bases from V and 0 from J, leaving 10 bases between them. The CDR3 protein is CSARESSYNSPLHF. CDR3 DNA: TGCAGCGCTAGGGAGAGCTCCTATAATTCACCCCTCCACTTT. Full variable domain (missing parts from reference TRBV29-1 and TRBJ1-6): SAVISQKPSRDICQRGTSLTIQCQVDSQVTMMFWYRQQPGQSLTLIATANQGSEATYESGFVIDKFPISRPNLTFSTLTVSNMSPEDSSIYLCSARESSYNSPLHFGNGTRLTVT.

The chain combines TRBV19 with TRBJ2-3; 12 bases align to TRBD2. The CDR3 is 15 amino acids. Germline V gives CDR1 LNHDA, CDR2 SQIVND (reference sequence). Trimming removed 8 bases from V and 0 bases from J; junction bases left unmatched: 3. This CDR3 reads CASRTSGTSTDTQYF. The CDR3 bases are TGTGCCAGTCGGACTAGCGGGACTAGCACAGATACGCAGTATTTT.

The rearrangement uses TRBV19 and TRBJ1-6, with TRBD1 identical over 7 bases. The CDR3 extends over 16 amino acids. V shed 5 bases and J 7 bases; nucleotides not matched to a gene: 11. Per the germline V gene, CDR1 is LNHDA and CDR2 is SQIVND (reference sequence). The CDR3 region has the DNA TGTGCCAGTAGTTCCAGACAGGGTGGTAGGAATTCACCCCTCCACTTT. It encodes CASSSRQGGRNSPLHF. Variable domain in full (rest from reference TRBV19 and TRBJ1-6): DGGITQSPKYLFRKEGQNVTLSCEQNLNHDAMYWYRQDPGQGLRLIYYSQIVNDFQKGDIAEGYSVSREKKESFPLTVTSAQKNPTAFYLCASSSRQGGRNSPLHFGNGTRLTVT.

The chain employs TRBV2 and TRBJ2-7, with D possibly TRBD2 on 6 matching bases. Trimming took off 2 bases at V and 6 bases at J, with 11 bases between the two ends. Germline V gene lookup returns CDR1 SNHLY and CDR2 FYNNEI. This CDR3 has 13 residues. Written as DNA, the CDR3 is TGTGCCAGCAGTGAAACGCGGGGTACCGAGCAGTACTTC. The encoded protein is CASSETRGTEQYF.

The gene calls are TRBV30 and TRBJ1-5, with TRBD1 as a possible D gene (6 bases). Deletions cut 4 bases from V and 1 base from J, with 8 bases between. The CDR3 is 13 residues long. Germline loops: CDR1 GTSNPN, CDR2 SVGIG (reference sequence). The CDR3 DNA is TGTGCCTGGACCCAGGGGAGCAATCAGCCCCAGCATTTT. This gives the protein CAWTQGSNQPQHF.

This clone is judged medium-sized. Other DNA sequences from this sample encode an identical CDR3 as well. The V call is TRBV27, the J call TRBJ1-2; a weak D match, TRBD1 (6 bases). V lost 5 bases and J 4 bases, leaving 8 bases between the germline ends. This CDR3 contains 12 residues. From germline, CDR1 is MNHEY and CDR2 SMNVEV (reference sequence). CDR3 DNA sequence: TGTGCCAGCAGTCTACAGGGCTATGGCTACACCTTC. Its protein product is CASSLQGYGYTF.

The J gene is TRBJ1-5, the V gene TRBV3-1 (or the pseudogene TRBV3-2); the D is unclear. The V gene lost 3 bases and the J gene lost 2 bases, with 8 bases spanning the gap. The CDR3 contains 14 residues. Germline assignment: CDR1 LGHDT and CDR2 YNNKEL (reference sequence). Written as DNA, the CDR3 is TGTGCCAGCAGCCAGGAGAGGGGCAATCAGCCCCAGCATTTT. It yields the protein CASSQERGNQPQHF.

This clone was seen a single time. V is TRBV5-8 and J is TRBJ2-7; a weak D match, TRBD1 (6 bases). The V and J ends lost 4 bases and 4 bases respectively, with 9 bases between them. There are 12 residues in the CDR3. The germline V gene has CDR1 SGHTS and CDR2 YDEGEE. This chain's CDR3 is CASSLGGYEQYF. The CDR3 coding sequence is TGTGCCAGCAGCCTAGGGGGATACGAGCAGTACTTC.

This clone was counted a few times. Other nucleotide sequences from this sample produce the same CDR3. The chain has TRBV7-9 and TRBJ1-1; D unclear. Trimming removed 1 base from V and 2 bases from J, with 8 bases in between. This CDR3 has 14 amino acids. Germline values: CDR1 SEHNR, CDR2 FQNEAQ (reference sequence). CDR3 protein: CASSLGQANTEAFF. CDR3 nucleotides: TGTGCCAGCAGCTTAGGGCAGGCCAACACTGAAGCTTTCTTT.

The CDR3 loop is CASSLGRGRADTQYF. CDR3 coding DNA: TGCGCCAGCAGCTTGGGCAGGGGGCGCGCAGATACGCAGTATTTT. This chain links TRBV5-1 with TRBJ2-3; 8 nucleotides align to TRBD1. V gave up 0 bases and J gave up 4 bases; unmatched junction bases: 4. Per germline, CDR1 SGHRS and CDR2 YFSETQ. The CDR3 totals 15 residues.

The genes are TRBV6-5 and TRBJ1-1; possibly TRBD1 for D (5 bases). V was clipped by 5 bases and J by 3 bases, with 13 bases between them. The CDR3 runs 14 residues. Germline CDR1 MNHEY, CDR2 SVGAGI. As DNA, the CDR3 is TGTGCCAGCAGTCTAGGGGCTTACGACACTGAAGCTTTCTTT. Protein product: CASSLGAYDTEAFF.

Only one count was recorded for this clone. The chain couples TRBV19 to TRBJ1-5; D uncertain. Germline-derived CDR1 and CDR2 are LNHDA and SQIVND (reference sequence). The CDR3 is made up of 16 amino acids. V lost 7 bases and J lost 1, with 17 bases in between. The CDR3 DNA reads TGTGCCAGTAACCGTGACCGACCCGGGAGCAATCAGCCCCAGCATTTT. This sequence encodes CASNRDRPGSNQPQHF. The full variable domain, with the rest looked up from reference TRBV19 and TRBJ1-5, is DGGITQSPKYLFRKEGQNVTLSCEQNLNHDAMYWYRQDPGQGLRLIYYSQIVNDFQKGDIAEGYSVSREKKESFPLTVTSAQKNPTAFYLCASNRDRPGSNQPQHFGDGTRLSIL.

The chain has TRBV14 and TRBJ2-1; the D is unclear. The germline CDR1 and CDR2 sequences are SGHDN and FVKESK. V lost 6 bases to trimming and J lost 10 bases, with 10 bases between them. The CDR3 sequence is 11 residues long. In DNA form, the CDR3 reads TGTGCCAGCAGTTCACGTGGCGAGCAGTTCTTC. Translated, it gives CASSSRGEQFF.

This clone was recorded once. The chain combines TRBV15 with TRBJ2-1, with TRBD2 as a possible D gene (5 bases). Germline lookup yields CDR1 LNHNV and CDR2 YYDKDF (reference sequence). This CDR3 has 18 amino acids. V lost 1 base to trimming and J lost 5 bases, with 21 bases between them. CDR3: CATSRGTMVASINNEQFF. The CDR3 bases are TGTGCCACCAGCAGAGGGACCATGGTGGCTAGCATCAACAATGAGCAGTTCTTC.

The J gene is TRBJ1-6, the V gene TRBV6-5; D might be TRBD1 (6 bases). Germline values: CDR1 MNHEY, CDR2 SVGAGI. CDR3 size: 14 residues. The V end was cut by 10 bases, the J end by 0 bases, with 10 bases between. CDR3 bases: TGTGCCACCACAGGGAGCTCCTATAATTCACCCCTCCACTTT. This gives the protein CATTGSSYNSPLHF.

This clone was seen ten or more times. The CDR3 region is CAWSIGQGTDTQYF. In DNA form, the CDR3 reads TGTGCCTGGAGTATAGGACAGGGGACAGATACGCAGTATTTT. The chain combines TRBV30 with TRBJ2-3; 9 bases align to TRBD1. The CDR3 is made up of 14 amino acids. Germline V gene lookup returns CDR1 GTSNPN and CDR2 SVGIG (reference sequence). The ends lost 2 bases at V and 3 bases at J; junction bases unmatched: 3.

The V call is TRBV27, the J call TRBJ1-2; TRBD1 aligns across 8 bases. The germline gives CDR1 MNHEY, CDR2 SMNVEV (reference sequence). Trimming removed 5 bases from V and 4 bases from J; junction bases left unmatched: 9. The length of the CDR3 is 15 residues. This CDR3 is CASSPTGEGFYGYTF. In DNA form, the CDR3 reads TGTGCCAGCAGTCCGACAGGGGAAGGGTTCTATGGCTACACCTTC.

The chain couples TRBV9 to TRBJ2-3, with 9 bases identical to TRBD2. V dropped 3 bases and J dropped 4; count of bases not matched to a gene: 3. This CDR3 contains 14 residues. CDR1 is SGDLS and CDR2 is YYNGEE in the germline V gene. CDR3 sequence: CASSARGGPDTQYF. In nucleotides, the CDR3 is TGTGCCAGCAGCGCGCGGGGGGGCCCAGATACGCAGTATTTT.

J is TRBJ2-1 and V is TRBV19, with 7 positions matching TRBD2. J lost 0 bases, V lost 5 bases, and 7 bases had no gene match. The V gene's germline CDR1 is LNHDA and CDR2 SQIVND (reference sequence). This CDR3 has 16 residues. CDR3 nucleotide sequence: TGTGCCAGTAGTTTTTCGGGACTAAACTCCTACAATGAGCAGTTCTTC. It codes for CASSFSGLNSYNEQFF.

The gene calls are TRBV5-1 and TRBJ2-1; 8 bases match TRBD2. Germline V gene data show CDR1 as SGHRS and CDR2 as YFSETQ. V dropped 0 bases and J dropped 6; count of bases not matched to a gene: 5. The CDR3 covers 15 residues. DNA of the CDR3: TGCGCCAGCAGCTTGGTCAGCGGGAGTGTCAATGAGCAGTTCTTC. This sequence encodes CASSLVSGSVNEQFF.